This T cell receptor beta chain was documented in a study of blood T cell repertoires in COVID-19. Study as a whole: Collection of acute and convalescent COVID-19 samples took place in the United States, Italy and Spain. Sample material is recorded as cDNA or gDNA derived from T cells, B-cell-depleted T cells, or PBMCs.

How the authors handled the data: Counts of nucleated cells, estimated from reference gene primer amplification, were obtained. Method: immunoSEQ multiplex PCR; TCRdb's copy keeps in-frame clones and lacks some. V, J and clone size are taken as reported in that table, and D and trimming were inferred from the DNA itself. The sample lists under 250,000 clones, 75% to 90% occurring once. This clone was found once. Germline loops: CDR1 SNHLY, CDR2 FYNNEI. CDR3 length: 17 residues. The ends lost 7 bases at V and 0 bases at J; junction bases unmatched: 7. V and J are TRBV2 and TRBJ2-6; TRBD1 aligns across 9 bases. The specimen sequenced was peripheral blood. This receptor was identified in a woman aged 70-85 years with active or convalescent COVID-19. The CDR3 region is CASTLGQGYSGANVLTF. The DNA of the CDR3 is TGTGCCAGCACCCTAGGACAGGGGTACTCTGGGGCCAACGTCCTGACTTTC. The full variable domain, rest sourced from reference TRBV2 and TRBJ2-6, is EPEVTQTPSHQVTQMGQEVILRCVPISNHLYFYWYRQILGQKVEFLVSFYNNEISEKSEIFDDQFSVERPDGSNFTLKIRSTKLEDSAMYFCASTLGQGYSGANVLTFGAGSRLTVL.